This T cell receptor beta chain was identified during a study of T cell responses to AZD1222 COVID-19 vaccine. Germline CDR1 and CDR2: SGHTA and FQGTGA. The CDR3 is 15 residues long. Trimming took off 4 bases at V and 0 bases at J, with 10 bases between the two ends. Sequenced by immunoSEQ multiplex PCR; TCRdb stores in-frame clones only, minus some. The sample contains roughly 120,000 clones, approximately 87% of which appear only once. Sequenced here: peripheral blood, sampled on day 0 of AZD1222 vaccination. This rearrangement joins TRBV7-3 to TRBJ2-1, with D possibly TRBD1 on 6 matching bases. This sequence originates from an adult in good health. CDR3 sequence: CASSSGVTSYNEQFF. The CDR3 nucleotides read TGTGCCAGCAGCTCAGGGGTAACCTCCTACAATGAGCAGTTCTTC.